This is a list of T cell receptor beta chains from one sample in a study of control samples from healthy donors and cancer patients. The assay was immunoSEQ multiplex PCR, and TCRdb's table has in-frame clones only and misses some. Here the sample spans 70,000 to 85,000 clones, roughly nine tenths being singletons. The sequenced material came from blood. These receptors all stem from a man aged 45 to 65 in good health. CDR3s include the opening cysteine and the closing phenylalanine or tryptophan. The D gene is left open where the match is weak. For some rows the clone size is stated as once, few or many, or as a class when expanded; others skip it.

clone_size: .
j_call: TRBJ1-1
cdr3_length: 14
v_call: TRBV14
d_call: TRBD1
cdr3_aa: CASSRDRAYTEAFF
cdr3_nt: TGTGCCAGCAGCCGGGACAGGGCATACACTGAAGCTTTCTTT

clone_size: .
j_call: TRBJ2-5
cdr3_length: 16
v_call: TRBV10-2
d_call: TRBD2
cdr3_aa: CASGDRSGGARETQYF
cdr3_nt: TGCGCCAGCGGTGACCGTAGCGGGGGGGCCCGTGAGACCCAGTACTTC

clone_size: .
j_call: TRBJ1-6
cdr3_length: 14
v_call: TRBV18
d_call: .
cdr3_aa: CASSPGVGNSPLHF
cdr3_nt: TGTGCCAGCTCACCGGGGGTTGGTAATTCACCCCTCCACTTT

clone_size: .
j_call: TRBJ2-5
cdr3_length: 14
v_call: TRBV24-1
d_call: .
cdr3_aa: CATSDDPLGRTQYF
cdr3_nt: TGTGCCACCAGTGACGACCCCCTGGGTCGGACCCAGTACTTC

clone_size: .
j_call: TRBJ1-2
cdr3_length: 14
v_call: TRBV3-1/TRBV3-2
d_call: .
cdr3_aa: CASSPHRAMYGYTF
cdr3_nt: TGTGCCAGCAGCCCGCACAGGGCTATGTATGGCTACACCTTC

clone_size: .
j_call: TRBJ2-2
cdr3_length: 15
v_call: TRBV9
d_call: .
cdr3_aa: CASSVVLGNTGELFF
cdr3_nt: TGTGCCAGCAGCGTAGTCCTGGGGAACACCGGGGAGCTGTTTTTT

clone_size: once
j_call: TRBJ1-1
cdr3_length: 12
v_call: TRBV6-5
d_call: .
cdr3_aa: CASSTGRSEAFF
cdr3_nt: TGTGCCAGCAGCACGGGCCGCAGTGAAGCTTTCTTT

clone_size: .
j_call: TRBJ2-1
cdr3_length: 15
v_call: TRBV3-1/TRBV3-2
d_call: TRBD2
cdr3_aa: CASSPRAGVADEQFF
cdr3_nt: TGTGCCAGCAGCCCCAGGGCGGGGGTGGCGGATGAGCAGTTCTTC

clone_size: .
j_call: TRBJ1-2
cdr3_length: 15
v_call: TRBV7-2
d_call: .
cdr3_aa: CASSLLTGYNYGYTF
cdr3_nt: TGTGCCAGCAGCTTATTGACAGGTTATAACTATGGCTACACCTTC

clone_size: .
j_call: TRBJ1-4
cdr3_length: 14
v_call: TRBV19
d_call: TRBD1
cdr3_aa: CASSMKGAGEKLFF
cdr3_nt: TGTGCCAGTAGTATGAAGGGGGCGGGTGAAAAACTGTTTTTT

clone_size: few
j_call: TRBJ1-2
cdr3_length: 14
v_call: TRBV30
d_call: TRBD1
cdr3_aa: CAWIRQGPNYGYTF
cdr3_nt: TGTGCCTGGATACGACAGGGACCAAACTATGGCTACACCTTC

clone_size: .
j_call: TRBJ1-1
cdr3_length: 15
v_call: TRBV19
d_call: .
cdr3_aa: CASSILNSLNTEAFF
cdr3_nt: TGTGCCAGTAGTATTTTAAACAGTTTGAACACTGAAGCTTTCTTT

clone_size: .
j_call: TRBJ1-5
cdr3_length: 16
v_call: TRBV19
d_call: .
cdr3_aa: CASNPGGGISNQPQHF
cdr3_nt: TGTGCCAGTAACCCCGGGGGGGGAATTAGCAATCAGCCCCAGCATTTT

clone_size: .
j_call: TRBJ1-6
cdr3_length: 12
v_call: TRBV6-6
d_call: .
cdr3_aa: CASSQYNSPLHF
cdr3_nt: TGTGCCAGCAGCCAATATAATTCACCCCTCCACTTT

clone_size: .
j_call: TRBJ1-1
cdr3_length: 12
v_call: TRBV7-9
d_call: .
cdr3_aa: CASSLSGGEAFF
cdr3_nt: TGTGCCAGCAGCTTATCGGGAGGTGAAGCTTTCTTT

clone_size: .
j_call: TRBJ1-1
cdr3_length: 14
v_call: TRBV3-1/TRBV3-2
d_call: .
cdr3_aa: CASSQEGTYTEAFF
cdr3_nt: TGTGCCAGCAGCCAAGAAGGTACGTACACTGAAGCTTTCTTT

clone_size: .
j_call: TRBJ1-1
cdr3_length: 11
v_call: TRBV7-9
d_call: .
cdr3_aa: CASSPLTEAFF
cdr3_nt: TGTGCCAGCAGCCCTCTCACTGAAGCTTTCTTT

clone_size: few
j_call: TRBJ1-5
cdr3_length: 13
v_call: TRBV4-1
d_call: .
cdr3_aa: CASSHPGDQPQHF
cdr3_nt: TGCGCCAGCAGCCACCCGGGGGATCAGCCCCAGCATTTT

clone_size: .
j_call: TRBJ1-6
cdr3_length: 12
v_call: TRBV25-1
d_call: .
cdr3_aa: CASSESYSPLHF
cdr3_nt: TGTGCCAGCAGTGAATCGTATTCACCCCTCCACTTT

clone_size: .
j_call: TRBJ2-6
cdr3_length: 11
v_call: TRBV5-6
d_call: TRBD1
cdr3_aa: CASSLDAGGAF
cdr3_nt: TGTGCCAGCAGCTTGGATGCAGGGGGAGCTTTC

clone_size: .
j_call: TRBJ1-3
cdr3_length: 13
v_call: TRBV29-1
d_call: .
cdr3_aa: CSVVIQGRNTIYF
cdr3_nt: TGCAGCGTTGTGATCCAGGGCAGAAACACCATATATTTT

clone_size: once
j_call: TRBJ1-2
cdr3_length: 14
v_call: TRBV6-5
d_call: .
cdr3_aa: CASTNGGQPYGYTF
cdr3_nt: TGTGCCAGCACCAACGGAGGACAGCCCTATGGCTACACCTTC

clone_size: .
j_call: TRBJ2-7
cdr3_length: 14
v_call: TRBV5-1
d_call: .
cdr3_aa: CASSSEGTSYEQYF
cdr3_nt: TGCGCCAGCAGCTCCGAGGGCACGTCCTACGAGCAGTACTTC

clone_size: .
j_call: TRBJ1-3
cdr3_length: 16
v_call: TRBV2
d_call: .
cdr3_aa: CASSEALAAPGNTIYF
cdr3_nt: TGTGCCAGCAGTGAAGCGCTTGCAGCTCCTGGAAACACCATATATTTT

clone_size: .
j_call: TRBJ1-2
cdr3_length: 13
v_call: TRBV28
d_call: .
cdr3_aa: CASSLLVGNGYTF
cdr3_nt: TGTGCCAGCAGCCTCCTGGTGGGAAATGGCTACACCTTC

clone_size: .
j_call: TRBJ1-5
cdr3_length: 14
v_call: TRBV19
d_call: TRBD1
cdr3_aa: CASTRGQSNQPQHF
cdr3_nt: TGTGCCAGTACCCGGGGACAGAGCAATCAGCCCCAGCATTTT

clone_size: .
j_call: TRBJ1-2
cdr3_length: 15
v_call: TRBV3-1/TRBV3-2
d_call: .
cdr3_aa: CASSQELMGGAGYTF
cdr3_nt: TGTGCCAGCAGCCAAGAATTAATGGGGGGCGCAGGCTACACCTTC

clone_size: .
j_call: TRBJ1-2
cdr3_length: 15
v_call: TRBV6-2/TRBV6-3
d_call: .
cdr3_aa: CASSYPPQGNYGYTF
cdr3_nt: TGTGCCAGCAGTTACCCACCACAGGGAAACTATGGCTACACCTTC

clone_size: .
j_call: TRBJ1-1
cdr3_length: 13
v_call: TRBV14
d_call: .
cdr3_aa: CASSQVPPLRAFF
cdr3_nt: TGTGCCAGCAGCCAAGTTCCGCCCCTACGAGCTTTCTTT

clone_size: .
j_call: TRBJ2-1
cdr3_length: 10
v_call: TRBV9
d_call: .
cdr3_aa: CASGGNEQFF
cdr3_nt: TGTGCCAGCGGGGGGAATGAGCAGTTCTTC

clone_size: .
j_call: TRBJ1-2
cdr3_length: 13
v_call: TRBV5-6
d_call: .
cdr3_aa: CASTGGRRYGYTF
cdr3_nt: TGTGCCAGCACCGGGGGGCGACGCTATGGCTACACCTTC